The entry below gives a single T cell receptor (beta chain) sequence along with its context. The sample originates from a study of shared clonotypes between healthy human individuals. Germline trimming cut 4 bases from V and 5 bases from J; bases unmatched to any gene: 2. The CDR3 has 14 amino acids. Germline V gene data show CDR1 as SGHRS and CDR2 as YFSETQ. The data were produced by immunoSEQ multiplex PCR, yet TCRdb's version contains in-frame clones alone and is incomplete. Of about a million clones detected, around 74% appear once; the ten largest clones hold about 1.5%. The sequenced sample consisted of memory CD4+ T cells sorted from blood. The subset denotes: CD45RA-negative fraction. The TCR originated in a man between 18 and 35 years old in good health. The J gene is TRBJ2-5, the V gene TRBV5-1; 13 bases align to TRBD2. The CDR3 region is CASSTTSGGETQYF. For the CDR3, the DNA is TGCGCCAGCAGCACGACTAGCGGGGGGGAGACCCAGTACTTC.